The entry below describes one TCR beta chain. The data stem from a study of identical twins. TCRdb reprocessed the 5' RACE reads with MiXCR, giving one entry per CDR3 protein. The table has 350,000 to 450,000 distinct CDR3 sequences, roughly 18% seen once. The germline V gene has CDR1 WNHNN and CDR2 SYGVQD (reference sequence). The CDR3 loop spans 14 amino acids. Trimming removed 5 bases at V and 0 bases at J, with 10 bases between. This receptor was identified in a man aged 45-65 years in good health. The sequenced sample was naive T cells sorted from blood. This chain connects TRBV10-1 to TRBJ1-2; D is undetermined. The DNA for the CDR3 is TGCGCCAGCAGTCCCGGGTCGACTAACTATGGCTACACCTTC. As protein: CASSPGSTNYGYTF.